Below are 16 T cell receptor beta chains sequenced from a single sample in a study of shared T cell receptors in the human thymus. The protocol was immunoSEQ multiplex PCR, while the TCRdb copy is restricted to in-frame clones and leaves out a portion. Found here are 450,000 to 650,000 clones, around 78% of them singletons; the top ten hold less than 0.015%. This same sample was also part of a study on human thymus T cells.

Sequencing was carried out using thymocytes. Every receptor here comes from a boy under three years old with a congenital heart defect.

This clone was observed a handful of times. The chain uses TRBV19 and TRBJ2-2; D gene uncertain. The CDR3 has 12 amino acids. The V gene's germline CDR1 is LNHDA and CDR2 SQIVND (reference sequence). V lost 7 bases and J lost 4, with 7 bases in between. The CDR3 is CASIAATGELFF. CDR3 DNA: TGTGCCAGTATTGCGGCCACCGGGGAGCTGTTTTTT.

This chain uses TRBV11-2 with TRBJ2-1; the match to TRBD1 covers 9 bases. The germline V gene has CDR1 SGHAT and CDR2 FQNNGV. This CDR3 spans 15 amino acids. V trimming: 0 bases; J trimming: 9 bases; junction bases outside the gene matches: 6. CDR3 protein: CASSLEGDRAIEQFF. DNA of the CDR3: TGTGCCAGCAGCTTAGAGGGGGACAGGGCTATTGAGCAGTTCTTC.

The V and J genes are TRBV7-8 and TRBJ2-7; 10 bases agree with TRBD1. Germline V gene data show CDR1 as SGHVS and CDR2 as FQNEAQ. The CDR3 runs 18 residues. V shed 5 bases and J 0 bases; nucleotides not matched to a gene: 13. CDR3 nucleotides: TGTGCCAGCAGCACCGGGACAGGGGCCGATATAAGCTCCTACGAGCAGTACTTC. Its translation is CASSTGTGADISSYEQYF.

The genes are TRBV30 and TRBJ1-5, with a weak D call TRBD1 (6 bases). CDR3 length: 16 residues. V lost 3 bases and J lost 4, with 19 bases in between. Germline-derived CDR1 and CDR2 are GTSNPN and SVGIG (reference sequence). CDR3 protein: CAWSPDPDSRNQPQHF. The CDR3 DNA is TGTGCCTGGAGCCCTGACCCGGACAGCCGAAATCAGCCCCAGCATTTT.

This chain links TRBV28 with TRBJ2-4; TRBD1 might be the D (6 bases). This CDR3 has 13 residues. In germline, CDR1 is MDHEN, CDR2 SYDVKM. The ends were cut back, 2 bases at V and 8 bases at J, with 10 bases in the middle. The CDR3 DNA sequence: TGTGCCAGCAGTTTAGGCAGGGGACACATTCAGTACTTC. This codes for CASSLGRGHIQYF.

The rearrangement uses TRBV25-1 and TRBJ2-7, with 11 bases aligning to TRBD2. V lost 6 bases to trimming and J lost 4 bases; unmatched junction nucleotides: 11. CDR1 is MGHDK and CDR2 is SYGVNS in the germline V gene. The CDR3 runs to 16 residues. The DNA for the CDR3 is TGTGCCAGCAGGGGGTTTGAGGCTAGCGGGAGGTACGAGCAGTACTTC. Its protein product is CASRGFEASGRYEQYF.

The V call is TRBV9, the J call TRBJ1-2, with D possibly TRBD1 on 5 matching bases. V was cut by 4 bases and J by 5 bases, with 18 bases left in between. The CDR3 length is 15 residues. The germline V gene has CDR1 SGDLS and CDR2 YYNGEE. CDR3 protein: CASSPSPGPEYGYTF. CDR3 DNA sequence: TGTGCCAGCAGCCCATCCCCAGGGCCGGAATATGGCTACACCTTC.

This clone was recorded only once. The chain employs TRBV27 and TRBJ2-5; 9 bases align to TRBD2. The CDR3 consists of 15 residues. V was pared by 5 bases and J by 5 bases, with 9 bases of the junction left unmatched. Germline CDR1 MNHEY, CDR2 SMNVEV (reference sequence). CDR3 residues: CASSPLAGRRETQYF. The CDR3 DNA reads TGTGCCAGCAGTCCTCTAGCGGGAAGGAGGGAGACCCAGTACTTC.

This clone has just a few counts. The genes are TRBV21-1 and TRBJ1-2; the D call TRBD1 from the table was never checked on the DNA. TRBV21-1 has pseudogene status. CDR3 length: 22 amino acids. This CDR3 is CASSPKGTALEGSQGNNYGYTF. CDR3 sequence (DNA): TGTGCCAGCAGCCCAAAAGGGACAGCGCTGGAAGGTAGCCAGGGTAATAACTATGGCTACACCTTC.

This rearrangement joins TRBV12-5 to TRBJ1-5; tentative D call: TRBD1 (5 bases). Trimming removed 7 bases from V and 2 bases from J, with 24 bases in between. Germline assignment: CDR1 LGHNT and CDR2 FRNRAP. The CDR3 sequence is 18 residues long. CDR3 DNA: TGTGCTAGTGACTGTCCCCCGGAGACAGAAAAAGGCAATCAGCCCCAGCATTTT. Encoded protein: CASDCPPETEKGNQPQHF.

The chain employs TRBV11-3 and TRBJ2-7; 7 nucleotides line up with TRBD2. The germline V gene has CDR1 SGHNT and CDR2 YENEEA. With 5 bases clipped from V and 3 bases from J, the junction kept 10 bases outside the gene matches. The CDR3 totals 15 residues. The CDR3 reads CASSHLVREVYEQYF. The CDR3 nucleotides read TGTGCCAGCAGCCACCTAGTACGGGAGGTCTACGAGCAGTACTTC.

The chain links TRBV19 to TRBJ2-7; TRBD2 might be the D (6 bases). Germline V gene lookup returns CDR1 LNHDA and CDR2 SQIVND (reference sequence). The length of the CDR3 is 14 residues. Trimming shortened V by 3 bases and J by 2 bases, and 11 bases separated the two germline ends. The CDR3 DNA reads TGTGCCAGTAGTATTAGCGGCAGACCCTACGAGCAGTACTTC. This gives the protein CASSISGRPYEQYF. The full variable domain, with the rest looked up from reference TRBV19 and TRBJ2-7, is DGGITQSPKYLFRKEGQNVTLSCEQNLNHDAMYWYRQDPGQGLRLIYYSQIVNDFQKGDIAEGYSVSREKKESFPLTVTSAQKNPTAFYLCASSISGRPYEQYFGPGTRLTVT.

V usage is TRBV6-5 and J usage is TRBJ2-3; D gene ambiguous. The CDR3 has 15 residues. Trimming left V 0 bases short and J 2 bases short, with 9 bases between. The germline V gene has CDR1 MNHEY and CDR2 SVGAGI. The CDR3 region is CASSYSRPNTDTQYF. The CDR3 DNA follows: TGTGCCAGCAGTTACTCGAGGCCCAACACAGATACGCAGTATTTT.

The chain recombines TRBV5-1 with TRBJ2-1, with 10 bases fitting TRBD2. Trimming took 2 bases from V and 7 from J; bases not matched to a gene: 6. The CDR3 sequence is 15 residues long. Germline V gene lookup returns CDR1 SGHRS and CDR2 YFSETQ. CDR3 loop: CASSLSSGRRNEQFF. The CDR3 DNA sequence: TGCGCCAGCAGCTTAAGTAGCGGGAGGCGGAATGAGCAGTTCTTC.

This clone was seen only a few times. CDR3 amino acids: CASSQDRASTEAFF. The CDR3 coding sequence is TGCGCCAGCAGCCAAGACAGGGCGAGCACTGAAGCTTTCTTT. This chain links TRBV4-3 with TRBJ1-1; a weak D match, TRBD1 (5 bases). The CDR3 covers 14 residues. Trimming left V 0 bases short and J 4 bases short, with 9 bases between. From germline, CDR1 is LGHNA and CDR2 YSLEER.

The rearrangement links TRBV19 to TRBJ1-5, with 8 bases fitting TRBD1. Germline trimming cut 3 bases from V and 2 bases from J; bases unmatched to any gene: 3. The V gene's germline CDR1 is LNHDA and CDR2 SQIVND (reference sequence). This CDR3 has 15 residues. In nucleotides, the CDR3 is TGTGCCAGTAGTATGGGGGACAGGCGCAATCAGCCCCAGCATTTT. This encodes CASSMGDRRNQPQHF.